The next 25 T cell receptor beta chains were all read from a single sample in a study of blood T cell repertoires in COVID-19. TCRdb's copy holds only in-frame clones and misses some; the assay was immunoSEQ multiplex PCR. The table lists 200,000 to 300,000 clones, 88% of them singletons. The specimen was peripheral blood. These receptors all stem from a man between 60 and 75 years old who had recovered from COVID-19.

The chain uses TRBV11-2 and TRBJ1-4; 10 bases map to TRBD1. This CDR3 region has 14 residues. Germline lookup yields CDR1 SGHAT and CDR2 FQNNGV. J was trimmed by 8 bases and V by 6 bases; bases with no gene match: 6. CDR3 amino acids: CASRLTGGREKLFF. Here the CDR3 DNA reads TGTGCCAGCAGGTTGACAGGGGGCCGAGAAAAACTGTTTTTT.

The chain combines TRBV11-1 with TRBJ2-7, with D perhaps TRBD1 (6 bases). The ends were cut back, 1 base at V and 2 bases at J, with 9 bases in the middle. This CDR3 is 14 amino acids long. Germline lookup yields CDR1 SGHAT and CDR2 FQDESV (reference sequence). In nucleotides, the CDR3 is TGTGCCAGCAGCTTAGAACAGGGCCCCTACGAGCAGTACTTC. Encoded protein: CASSLEQGPYEQYF.

V and J are TRBV18 and TRBJ2-3, with D possibly TRBD2 on 5 matching bases. There are 11 residues in the CDR3. Germline-derived CDR1 and CDR2 are KGHSH and LQKENI. The V gene lost 3 bases and the J gene lost 11 bases, with 9 bases spanning the gap. CDR3 region: CASSPQRMQYF. CDR3 sequence (DNA): TGTGCCAGCTCACCCCAGCGGATGCAGTATTTT.

The chain carries TRBV7-2 and TRBJ2-5; TRBD2 might be the D (5 bases). The V and J ends lost 5 bases and 4 bases respectively, with 14 bases between them. CDR1 SGHTA and CDR2 FQGNSA come from the germline V gene. The CDR3 runs 14 residues. The CDR3 region has the DNA TGTGCCAGCAGCCTAACTAGGGTCTCAGAGACCCAGTACTTC. Translating gives CASSLTRVSETQYF. The full variable domain, in which reference TRBV7-2 and TRBJ2-5 provide the parts outside the CDR3, is GAGVSQSPSNKVTEKGKDVELRCDPISGHTALYWYRQSLGQGLEFLIYFQGNSAPDKSGLPSDRFSAERTGGSVSTLTIQRTQQEDSAVYLCASSLTRVSETQYFGPGTRLLVL.

This chain joins TRBV19 and TRBJ2-3; D remains unclear. Trimming stripped 5 bases from V and 0 bases from J, with 12 bases between. There are 15 residues in the CDR3. The germline gives CDR1 LNHDA, CDR2 SQIVND (reference sequence). DNA for the CDR3: TGTGCCAGTAGTCACCAGGCCAGTAGCACAGATACGCAGTATTTT. This translates into CASSHQASSTDTQYF.

CDR3: CASSLGTGEWSEAFF. The CDR3 nucleotides read TGCGCCAGCAGCTTAGGGACAGGGGAATGGTCTGAAGCTTTCTTT. This chain links TRBV5-1 with TRBJ1-1; 10 bases are a match to TRBD1. J gave up 6 bases and V 2 bases, and 7 bases lay outside the gene matches. In germline, CDR1 is SGHRS, CDR2 YFSETQ. CDR3 length: 15 amino acids. The variable domain in full, with the rest retrieved from reference TRBV5-1 and TRBJ1-1, is KAGVTQTPRYLIKTRGQQVTLSCSPISGHRSVSWYQQTPGQGLQFLFEYFSETQRNKGNFPGRFSGRQFSNSRSEMNVSTLELGDSALYLCASSLGTGEWSEAFFGQGTRLTVV.

The chain recombines TRBV19 with TRBJ1-4; TRBD1 agrees at 7 bases. The CDR3 covers 16 residues. The germline CDR1 and CDR2 sequences are LNHDA and SQIVND (reference sequence). V dropped 4 bases and J dropped 2; count of bases not matched to a gene: 7. In DNA form, the CDR3 reads TGTGCCAGTAGTAGGTGGACAGGCGGCACTAATGAAAAACTGTTTTTT. It is translated as CASSRWTGGTNEKLFF.

This clone was counted a single time. The chain is built from TRBV29-1 and TRBJ1-2, with 7 bases identical to TRBD1. The CDR3 consists of 11 residues. The J segment lost 7 bases and the V segment lost 4 bases, leaving 3 bases of the junction unmatched. Germline CDR1 and CDR2: SQVTM and ANQGSEA. The CDR3 bases are TGCAGCGTTGTCTGGACAGGTGGCTACACCTTC. Translating gives CSVVWTGGYTF. The complete variable domain, with remaining parts taken from reference TRBV29-1 and TRBJ1-2, reads SAVISQKPSRDICQRGTSLTIQCQVDSQVTMMFWYRQQPGQSLTLIATANQGSEATYESGFVIDKFPISRPNLTFSTLTVSNMSPEDSSIYLCSVVWTGGYTFGSGTRLTVV.

The CDR3 loop reads CASRQGIDSPLHF. The CDR3 DNA sequence: TGTGCCAGCCGACAGGGTATCGATTCACCCCTCCACTTT. This sequence joins TRBV2 and TRBJ1-6; TRBD1 agrees at 7 bases. This CDR3 has 13 residues. J gave up 8 bases and V 8 bases, and 6 bases lay outside the gene matches. The germline CDR1 and CDR2 sequences are SNHLY and FYNNEI.

This sequence joins TRBV5-1 and TRBJ2-7; D gene ambiguous. The CDR3 consists of 12 residues. The V end was cut by 4 bases, the J end by 3 bases, with 8 bases between. The germline CDR1 and CDR2 sequences are SGHRS and YFSETQ. The CDR3: CASSRPNYEQYF. The CDR3 coding sequence is TGCGCCAGCAGCCGCCCTAACTACGAGCAGTACTTC.

This sequence joins TRBV2 and TRBJ2-1, with 7 bases that match TRBD2. The CDR3 runs 13 residues. Germline-derived CDR1 and CDR2 are SNHLY and FYNNEI. The junction had 7 bases not matched to a gene; V was cut back by 5 bases and J by 9 bases. The CDR3 DNA reads as TGTGCCAGCAGTACAGCGGGGTTGGGTGAGCAGTTCTTC. Amino acid sequence: CASSTAGLGEQFF.

The rearrangement uses TRBV15 and TRBJ1-2; 7 bases fit TRBD1. Germline values: CDR1 LNHNV, CDR2 YYDKDF (reference sequence). This CDR3 contains 11 residues. V shed 7 bases, J shed 4 bases, and the junction held 0 bases outside the gene matches. In DNA form, the CDR3 reads TGTGCCACCACAGGGGGCTATGGCTACACCTTC. Encoded protein: CATTGGYGYTF.

This clone was counted a few times. This rearrangement joins TRBV24-1 to TRBJ2-7, with D possibly being TRBD2 (6 bases). V was trimmed by 5 bases and J by 3 bases, leaving 10 bases between them. The CDR3 runs 13 residues. Germline V gives CDR1 KGHDR, CDR2 SFDVKD. CDR3 protein: CATSGGAGYEQYF. The CDR3, as DNA: TGTGCCACCAGTGGCGGGGCAGGCTACGAGCAGTACTTC.

The rearrangement joins TRBV5-1 to TRBJ1-1; D gene ambiguous. The CDR3 contains 14 residues. V dropped 2 bases and J dropped 1 base, with 9 bases sitting between them. CDR1 SGHRS and CDR2 YFSETQ come from the germline V gene. The CDR3 loop reads CASSFEGGNTEAFF. DNA for the CDR3: TGCGCCAGCAGCTTTGAAGGCGGGAACACTGAAGCTTTCTTT. The full variable domain, in which reference TRBV5-1 and TRBJ1-1 provide the parts outside the CDR3, is KAGVTQTPRYLIKTRGQQVTLSCSPISGHRSVSWYQQTPGQGLQFLFEYFSETQRNKGNFPGRFSGRQFSNSRSEMNVSTLELGDSALYLCASSFEGGNTEAFFGQGTRLTVV.

V is TRBV18 and J is TRBJ1-5, with 8 bases fitting TRBD1. This CDR3 contains 19 residues. Germline values: CDR1 KGHSH, CDR2 LQKENI. J gave up 1 base and V 5 bases, and 16 bases lay outside the gene matches. The CDR3 DNA reads TGTGCCAGCTCAGCTCAGCAGGGGGCGGGTGACCGAAGCAATCAGCCCCAGCATTTT. This sequence encodes CASSAQQGAGDRSNQPQHF.

CDR3 in DNA: TGTGCCAGCAGCGGCGTTGCCAAAAACATTCAGTACTTC. Protein product: CASSGVAKNIQYF. The rearrangement joins TRBV9 to TRBJ2-4; no reliable D call. Between the trimmed V and J ends, which lost 3 bases and 1 base, there was a span of 5 bases. Germline values: CDR1 SGDLS, CDR2 YYNGEE. The CDR3 spans 13 residues.

The chain uses TRBV7-3 and TRBJ2-1; D is unclear. Trimming stripped 4 bases from V and 3 bases from J, with 7 bases between. The length of the CDR3 is 13 residues. Looked up from germline, CDR1 is SGHTA and CDR2 is FQGTGA. CDR3 coding DNA: TGTGCCAGCAGCTCGGGTCACTACAATGAGCAGTTCTTC. This sequence encodes CASSSGHYNEQFF. The full variable domain, with the rest looked up from reference TRBV7-3 and TRBJ2-1, is GAGVSQTPSNKVTEKGKYVELRCDPISGHTALYWYRQSLGQGPEFLIYFQGTGAADDSGLPNDRFFAVRPEGSVSTLKIQRTERGDSAVYLCASSSGHYNEQFFGPGTRLTVL.

The gene calls are TRBV19 and TRBJ1-1, with 8 nucleotides matching TRBD1. V dropped 4 bases and J dropped 1; count of bases not matched to a gene: 20. This CDR3 is 20 amino acids long. Germline CDR1 and CDR2: LNHDA and SQIVND (reference sequence). CDR3 amino acids: CASSKRAGGQGALRNTEAFF. CDR3 sequence (DNA): TGTGCCAGTAGTAAAAGAGCCGGCGGGCAGGGGGCTTTGAGGAACACTGAAGCTTTCTTT.

DNA for the CDR3: TGTGCCAGCAGCCTAGGGGATCGGCTCGGGAGTGAAAAACTGTTTTTT. As protein: CASSLGDRLGSEKLFF. The rearrangement uses TRBV7-8 and TRBJ1-4, with a possible D match to TRBD1 (5 bases). The germline CDR1 and CDR2 sequences are SGHVS and FQNEAQ. V was trimmed by 5 bases and J by 7 bases, leaving 20 bases between them. CDR3 length: 16 residues.

The chain couples TRBV11-2 to TRBJ2-1, with TRBD2 identical over 13 bases. V lost 2 bases to trimming and J lost 8 bases; unmatched junction nucleotides: 0. The V gene's germline CDR1 is SGHAT and CDR2 FQNNGV. The CDR3 extends over 14 amino acids. CDR3 in amino acids: CASSLTSGGDEQFF. DNA of the CDR3: TGTGCCAGCAGCTTAACTAGCGGGGGGGATGAGCAGTTCTTC.

V gene TRBV27 combines with J gene TRBJ2-3; 9 positions match TRBD1. This CDR3 comprises 19 residues. V shed 3 bases and J 2 bases; nucleotides not matched to a gene: 15. Germline values: CDR1 MNHEY, CDR2 SMNVEV (reference sequence). CDR3 in DNA: TGTGCCAGCAGTTTCGGGTCCCATAGAAGACAGGGGGACACAGATACGCAGTATTTT. Its protein is CASSFGSHRRQGDTDTQYF.

The genes are TRBV4-2 and TRBJ1-2; weak D call: TRBD1 (6 bases). In germline, CDR1 is LGHNA, CDR2 YNFKEQ. The CDR3 has 14 amino acids. V lost 1 base to trimming and J lost 8 bases, with 14 bases between them. The CDR3 coding sequence is TGTGCCAGCAGCCAAGGGGGAGCAGGGGAGGGCTACACCTTC. It codes for CASSQGGAGEGYTF.

Here the CDR3 reads CASSPRLQGANTEAFF. As DNA, the CDR3 is TGTGCCAGCTCACCACGTCTTCAGGGGGCAAACACTGAAGCTTTCTTT. The rearrangement joins TRBV18 to TRBJ1-1, with 8 bases that match TRBD1. After removal of 1 base from V and 2 bases from J, the junction contained 6 bases not matched to a gene. The germline V gene encodes CDR1 KGHSH and CDR2 LQKENI. The CDR3 extends over 16 amino acids.

V usage is TRBV27 and J usage is TRBJ1-1, with D uncertain. The germline V and J ends were trimmed by 4 bases and 3 bases, with 12 bases remaining between them. The V gene's germline CDR1 is MNHEY and CDR2 SMNVEV (reference sequence). The CDR3 extends over 14 amino acids. CDR3 amino acids: CASSSWNRDTEAFF. The CDR3 DNA sequence: TGTGCCAGCAGTTCATGGAATCGGGACACTGAAGCTTTCTTT.

J is TRBJ2-5 and V is TRBV27; 9 nucleotides align to TRBD1. The CDR3 has 15 residues. Germline trimming cut 7 bases from V and 1 base from J; bases unmatched to any gene: 7. From germline, CDR1 is MNHEY and CDR2 SMNVEV (reference sequence). DNA for the CDR3: TGTGCCAGCACCCGGACAGGGGCTATCCAAGAGACCCAGTACTTC. Its protein is CASTRTGAIQETQYF.